The present T cell receptor beta chain was sequenced within a study of blood T cell repertoires in COVID-19. Only in-frame clones appear in the TCRdb table, and some are missing; sequencing was by immunoSEQ multiplex PCR. The sample carries approximately 70,000 clones, about 80% recorded once. J was trimmed by 5 bases and V by 2 bases; bases with no gene match: 5. Germline V CDR1 and CDR2: MNHNS, SASEGT. The CDR3 runs to 16 residues. This chain connects TRBV6-1 to TRBJ2-1; 11 nucleotides align to TRBD2. This sequence was found in a woman aged 60-70 years with acute or convalescent COVID-19. Specimen: peripheral blood. CDR3 DNA: TGTGCCAGCAGTGAAAGGGCTAGCGGGGGGAACAATGAGCAGTTCTTC. This gives the protein CASSERASGGNNEQFF.